This record concerns one TCR beta chain sequence. Its target is not known. Different DNA sequences within this sample yield the same CDR3. This sample is part of a study of long-term antiretroviral therapy in people with HIV. The authors ran the immunoSEQ assay, v3.0, at survey level. Sequencing was designed to cover roughly 40,000-50,000 T-cell genomes in each sample. TCRdb keeps only in-frame clones here, not all; method: immunoSEQ multiplex PCR. Here the sample spans about 35,000 clones, around 74% being singletons. The length of the CDR3 is 16 residues. The V end lost 5 bases, the J end lost 0 bases, and 12 bases lay between the germline ends. Germline CDR1 SGHRS, CDR2 YFSETQ. Study results and caveats: Pre-ART expanded TRB clones stayed dominant throughout, though often decreasing after ART. Versus controls, repertoires in people with HIV had narrower CDR3 length ranges.

Each contributor possessed a minimum of one pre-ART and a minimum of two post-ART PBMC samples. The TCR sequence derives from a man in his fifties or sixties with HIV. Sequenced here: unsorted PBMCs, sampled 3 years after starting antiretroviral therapy. The J gene is TRBJ1-6, the V gene TRBV5-1; a weak D match, TRBD1 (6 bases). CDR3 protein: CASSSQGSSYNSPLHF. The CDR3 DNA follows: TGCGCCAGCAGTTCACAGGGTAGCTCCTATAATTCACCCCTCCACTTT.